The entry below gives a single TCR beta chain sequence along with its context. Its antigen is as yet unknown. Amplification used 60 Vbeta primers and 13 Jbeta primers. This table comes from immunoSEQ multiplex PCR, and its TCRdb copy is limited to in-frame clones, with some not included. The sample consists of around 36,000 clones, about four fifths of them appearing once. Trimming cost V 0 bases and J 4 bases, with 15 bases left between them. The CDR3 consists of 17 residues. Germline V gene sequence: CDR1 ENHRY, CDR2 SYGVKD. These data come from a study of cytomegalovirus exposure and HLA in healthy donors. Study results and caveats: It has been reported that TCR beta sequences accurately predicted the HLA-A and HLA-B alleles of most subjects. Of the V segments, some could not be distinguished, including TRBV6-2 and TRBV6-3, and were excluded.

All the people who gave samples were healthy bone marrow donors. The study sampled nominally healthy donors, though unrecorded immune exposures were likely. The receptor was derived from a woman in her forties in good health and CMV-seronegative. Sequencing input: PBMCs. This sequence joins TRBV10-3 and TRBJ1-4, with D perhaps TRBD1 (5 bases). DNA for the CDR3: TGTGCCATCAGTGAGTCTTTCGTGGGGCAAGATAATGAAAAACTGTTTTTT. Amino acids: CAISESFVGQDNEKLFF.